This T cell receptor (beta chain) was sequenced in a study of tissue T cells after allogeneic stem cell transplantation (dated by TCRdb to between 2021 and 2023). A note on the overall study: If a tissue had multiple samples, a pathologist reviewed H&E sections so that samples with histologically apparent lymphocytes got priority for sequencing. TCR beta repertoires were profiled across many tissues obtained from research autopsies of patients with and without GVHD, as well as in mouse models of GVHD. The human part of the study was a prospective observational study with no blinding and no randomization. Broader findings and caveats from the paper: Blood samples were not available from the non-GVHD comparator patients. The study did not determine which tissue TCRs were alloreactive or antigen-specific, and some clones might have been persisting host cells. Sampling depth was acknowledged as a limitation, and the patient cohort was both small and clinically heterogeneous. Few T cell clones were found to be shared across patients, but shared repertoire signatures across patients were revealed in a tissue-specific fashion by motif-based clustering. In both patients and mice, only a limited portion of the TCR repertoire detected in tissues was captured by blood and spleen T cells. Within patients, how anatomically similar tissues were was a major factor shaping TCR repertoire composition, regardless of disease or transplant status.

CDR1 and CDR2 were assigned from the germline V gene as SGHDT and YYEEEE. V and J lose 0 bases and 1 base, and a span of 10 bases separates them. The CDR3 runs 15 amino acids, cysteine and phenylalanine included. Left in the record is the CDR3 DNA by itself, 45 bases read in frame from the first base. Libraries were constructed by the immunoSEQ multiplex PCR assay. TCRbeta CDR3 sequencing was performed at survey depth by Adaptive Biotechnologies, and CDR3 sequences, V/J genes, productive frequency and template counts were reported. Amplification of TCR beta CDR3 regions was performed from genomic DNA rather than from RNA. The study's processing was this. Jensen-Shannon divergence was used to quantify pairwise repertoire overlap between tissues, with a value of 1 indicating complete divergence and a value of 0 indicating identical repertoires. Based on pairwise JSD values, tissues were grouped by single-linkage agglomerative hierarchical clustering, and the results were shown as dendrograms. GLIPH2 was run on all patient samples with simulation_depth 1000, kmer_min_depth 3, cdr3_length_cutoff 8, keeping groups with more than two unique CDR3s. A standardized tissue-overlap score was generated by extrapolating Jaccard GLIPH-group overlap across patients to a standard repertoire size of 1000 clones. Linear mixed-effect models, with tissue as a fixed effect and individual as a random effect, were used to test how diversity related to clinical or experimental variables. Drawn from immuneACCESS, this table holds only the in-frame rearrangements with V and J called that TCRdb kept. Clones are partly lost; checked studies trace under half to an unresolved V gene and leave the rest unexplained. The V and J calls and clone size are taken from that table; D and trimming were inferred from the DNA. A total of under 30,000 clones appear in this sample, 73% of them only once. In total, the top ten clones hold over 6% of the sample.

This clone was seen a handful of times. The specificity of this receptor is unknown. No much larger clonotype is one base removed from it; base qualities were not supplied. This specimen's time point label, interpreted: human tissue collected at research (rapid) autopsy. For comparison, three non-HCT patients with other cancers were selected retrospectively, each having at least five GI tract samples and no known GI disease at death. After a median post-mortem interval of around 9.8 hours, the autopsy tissues collected included GI sites spanning esophagus to rectum, along with liver, skin and lymphoid organs including spleen. Autopsy specimens were bisected, with one portion flash-frozen in liquid nitrogen and the rest formalin-fixed; GI outer muscle layers were removed. To extract genomic DNA from frozen tissues, either the Mag-Bind Blood & Tissue DNA HDQ 96 Kit on a Chemagic 360 or the DNeasy Blood & Tissue Kit was used. Because of concern about red blood cell contamination, the extracted DNA went through further purification with the Genomic DNA Clean & Concentrator-25 kit.

The material was tissue from the ileum, obtained at autopsy. The sequence derives from a female donor of 60 years or more with lung cancer. The chain links TRBV5-6 with TRBJ2-5; the D gene may be TRBD1 or TRBD2, since each aligns over 6 bases. The CDR3: CASSLDRGPQETQYF. The DNA is as follows: TGTGCCAGCAGCTTGGACCGGGGGCCCCAAGAGACCCAGTACTTC.